This paragraph reports one T cell receptor beta chain. Recruitment covered 20 to 25 US areas and drew participants whose ages spanned about 18 to 90 years. Cohorts were determined from participant-reported clinical history. The germline CDR1 and CDR2 sequences are LGHDT and YNNKEL (reference sequence). V lost 2 bases and J 1 base, leaving 8 bases between the germline ends. The CDR3 totals 14 residues. This sample is drawn from a study of blood T cell repertoires in COVID-19. Study background: PBMCs, B-cell-depleted T cells, or T cells were the source of the cDNA or gDNA that made up the material.

Sequencing was performed with immunoSEQ multiplex PCR; in TCRdb, only in-frame clones are kept and a portion is missing. This sample carries under 350,000 clones, around 85% of them seen once, and the ten largest clones take about 4.2%. The clonotype comes from a woman aged 40 to 50 with acute COVID-19. Material for sequencing was PBMCs or T cells enriched from blood (not recorded which). The rearrangement joins TRBV3-1 (or the pseudogene TRBV3-2) to TRBJ1-1, with TRBD1 as a possible D gene (6 bases). This CDR3 reads CASSQRQENTEAFF. The DNA of the CDR3 is TGTGCCAGCAGCCAAAGACAGGAGAACACTGAAGCTTTCTTT.